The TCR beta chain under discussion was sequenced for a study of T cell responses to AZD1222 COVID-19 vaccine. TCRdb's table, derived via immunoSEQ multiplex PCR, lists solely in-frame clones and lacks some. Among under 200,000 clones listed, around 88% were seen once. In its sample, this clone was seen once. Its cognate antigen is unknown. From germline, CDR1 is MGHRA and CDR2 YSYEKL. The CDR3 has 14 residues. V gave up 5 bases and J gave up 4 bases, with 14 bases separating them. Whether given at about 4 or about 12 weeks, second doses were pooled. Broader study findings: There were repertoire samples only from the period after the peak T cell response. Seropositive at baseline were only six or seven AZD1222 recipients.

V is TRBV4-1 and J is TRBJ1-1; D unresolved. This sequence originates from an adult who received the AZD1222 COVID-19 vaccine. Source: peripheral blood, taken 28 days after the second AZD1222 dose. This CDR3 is CASSGIGSFTEAFF. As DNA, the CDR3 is TGCGCCAGCAGCGGGATTGGGAGTTTCACTGAAGCTTTCTTT.